Listed here are 2 T cell receptor beta chains from one sample, sequenced in a study of blood T cell repertoires in COVID-19. Profiling relied on immunoSEQ multiplex PCR, and the TCRdb table lists in-frame clones only, not all of them. The sample consists of about 240,000 clones, 85% to 90% of them appearing once. Input material: PBMCs or T cells enriched from blood (not recorded which). These receptors were taken from a woman aged 25 to 39 who had recovered from COVID-19.

This chain uses TRBV27 with TRBJ2-5, with 7 bases matching TRBD1. Germline CDR1 and CDR2: MNHEY and SMNVEV (reference sequence). J was trimmed by 1 base and V by 3 bases; bases with no gene match: 5. The CDR3 runs to 15 residues. The CDR3 protein is CASSFEQGPQETQYF. DNA for the CDR3: TGTGCCAGCAGTTTTGAACAGGGGCCCCAAGAGACCCAGTACTTC.

This clone appeared once. The chain uses TRBV4-2 and TRBJ1-2, with 9 bases fitting TRBD1. The ends lost 0 bases at V and 6 bases at J; junction bases unmatched: 5. This CDR3 contains 15 residues. Germline CDR1 LGHNA, CDR2 YNFKEQ. CDR3 nucleotide sequence: TGTGCCAGCAGCCAAGATGCCTGGACAGGGGATGGCTACACCTTC. Translating it yields CASSQDAWTGDGYTF.